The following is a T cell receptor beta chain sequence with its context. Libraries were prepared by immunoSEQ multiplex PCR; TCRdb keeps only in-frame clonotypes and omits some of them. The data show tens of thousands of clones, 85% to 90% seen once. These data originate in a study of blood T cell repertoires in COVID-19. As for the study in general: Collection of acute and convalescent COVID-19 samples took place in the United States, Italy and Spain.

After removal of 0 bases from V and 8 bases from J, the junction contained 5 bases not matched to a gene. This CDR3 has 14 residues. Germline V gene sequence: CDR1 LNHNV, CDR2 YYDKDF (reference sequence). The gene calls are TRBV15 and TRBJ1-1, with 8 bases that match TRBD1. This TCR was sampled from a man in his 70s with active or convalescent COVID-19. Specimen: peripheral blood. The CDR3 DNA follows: TGTGCCACCAGCAGAGACAGGGGGCTCGGGGAAGCTTTCTTT. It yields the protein CATSRDRGLGEAFF. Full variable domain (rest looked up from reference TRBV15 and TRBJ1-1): DAMVIQNPRYQVTQFGKPVTLSCSQTLNHNVMYWYQQKSSQAPKLLFHYYDKDFNNEADTPDNFQSRRPNTSFCFLDIRSPGLGDTAMYLCATSRDRGLGEAFFGQGTRLTVV.